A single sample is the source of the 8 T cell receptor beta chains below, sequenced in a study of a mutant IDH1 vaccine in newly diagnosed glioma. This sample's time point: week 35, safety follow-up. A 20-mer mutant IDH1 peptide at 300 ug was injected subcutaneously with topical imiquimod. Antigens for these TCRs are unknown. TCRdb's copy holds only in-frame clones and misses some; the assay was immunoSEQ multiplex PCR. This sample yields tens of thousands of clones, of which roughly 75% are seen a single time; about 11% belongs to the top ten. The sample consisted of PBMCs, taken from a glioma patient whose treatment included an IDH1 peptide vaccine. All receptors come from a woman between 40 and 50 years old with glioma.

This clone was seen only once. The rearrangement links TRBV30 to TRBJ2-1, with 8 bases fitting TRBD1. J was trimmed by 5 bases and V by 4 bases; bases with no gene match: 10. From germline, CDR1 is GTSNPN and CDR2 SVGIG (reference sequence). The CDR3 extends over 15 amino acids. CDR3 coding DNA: TGTGCCTGGACTCGATGGACAGGGAGAAACAATGAGCAGTTCTTC. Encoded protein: CAWTRWTGRNNEQFF.

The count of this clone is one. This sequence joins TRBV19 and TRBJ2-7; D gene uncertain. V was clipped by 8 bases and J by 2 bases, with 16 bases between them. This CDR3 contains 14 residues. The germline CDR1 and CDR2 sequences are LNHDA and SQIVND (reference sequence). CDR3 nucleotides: TGTGCCAGTCGGACCGGGCGACCTCCCTACGAGCAGTACTTC. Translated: CASRTGRPPYEQYF.

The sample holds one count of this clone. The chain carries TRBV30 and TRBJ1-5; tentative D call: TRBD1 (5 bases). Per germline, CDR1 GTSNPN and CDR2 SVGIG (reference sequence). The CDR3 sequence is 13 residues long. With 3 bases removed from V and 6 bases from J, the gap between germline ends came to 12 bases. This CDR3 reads CAWSAWGGQPQHF. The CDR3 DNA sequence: TGTGCCTGGAGCGCCTGGGGGGGTCAGCCCCAGCATTTT.

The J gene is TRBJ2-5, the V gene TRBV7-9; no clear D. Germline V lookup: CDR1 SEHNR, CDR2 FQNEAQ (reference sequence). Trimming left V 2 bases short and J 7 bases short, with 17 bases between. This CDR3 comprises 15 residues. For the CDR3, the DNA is TGTGCCAGCAGCTTATACGGCCGACCACCCGGGACCCAGTACTTC. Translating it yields CASSLYGRPPGTQYF.

CDR3 in DNA: TGTGCCAGCAGCCATTGGATAGTAAGGGATGAGCAGTTCTTC. It yields the protein CASSHWIVRDEQFF. J is TRBJ2-1 and V is TRBV7-9; D not resolved. Germline lookup yields CDR1 SEHNR and CDR2 FQNEAQ (reference sequence). The CDR3 is 14 residues long. The ends were cut back, 5 bases at V and 8 bases at J, with 16 bases in the middle.

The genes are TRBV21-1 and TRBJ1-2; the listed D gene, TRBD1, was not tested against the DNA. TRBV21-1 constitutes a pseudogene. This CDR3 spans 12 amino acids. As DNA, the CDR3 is TGTGCCAGCAGCACAGATCAGAATGGCTACACCTTC. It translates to CASSTDQNGYTF.

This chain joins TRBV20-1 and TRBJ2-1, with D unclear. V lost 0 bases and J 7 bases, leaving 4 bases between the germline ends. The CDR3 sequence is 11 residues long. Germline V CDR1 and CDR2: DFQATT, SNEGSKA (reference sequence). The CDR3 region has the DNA TGCAGTGCTAGAGACGATAATGAGCAGTTCTTC. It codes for CSARDDNEQFF.

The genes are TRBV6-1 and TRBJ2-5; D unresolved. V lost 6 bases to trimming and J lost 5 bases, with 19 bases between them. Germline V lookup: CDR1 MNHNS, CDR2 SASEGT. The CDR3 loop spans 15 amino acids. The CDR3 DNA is TGTGCCAGCAGGCCTTTAGACACCGACCTGGAGACCCAGTACTTC. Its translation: CASRPLDTDLETQYF.